Listed below are T cell receptor beta chains from one sample, sequenced in a study of cytomegalovirus exposure and HLA in healthy donors. Here immunoSEQ multiplex PCR was the method, and the copy in TCRdb shows in-frame clones only, minus some. The table has around 150,000 clones, approximately 87% seen once; the top ten hold about 6%. Input material: PBMCs. All receptors derive from a woman aged 25-40 years in good health and CMV-seronegative. Each CDR3 is given with its conserved first and last residue. D genes are given only for firm matches. The listing skips clone size in some rows; elsewhere it reads once, few, many or a size class.

CATQRQSNYGYTF	TGTGCCACCCAACGACAGTCTAACTATGGCTACACCTTC	NA	TRBV11-1	TRBJ1-2	NA
CASSSPGAGAPNEQFF	TGTGCCAGCAGTTCCCCCGGGGCGGGAGCCCCCAATGAGCAGTTCTTC	NA	TRBV28	TRBJ2-1	TRBD2
CASSPFEGGASGELFF	TGTGCCAGCAGCCCCTTCGAGGGGGGGGCATCCGGGGAGCTGTTTTTT	NA	TRBV7-9	TRBJ2-2	NA
CASSSRASGIYEQYF	TGTGCCAGCAGCTCCCGGGCGAGCGGGATCTACGAGCAGTACTTC	NA	TRBV7-2	TRBJ2-7	TRBD2
CASSLGPNTEAFF	TGTGCCAGCAGTTTAGGACCGAACACTGAAGCTTTCTTT	NA	TRBV6-5	TRBJ1-1	NA
CASSGQGTGELFF	TGTGCCAGCAGCGGACAGGGGACCGGGGAGCTGTTTTTT	NA	TRBV2	TRBJ2-2	TRBD1
CASSAWTGNYGYTF	TGTGCCAGCAGCGCCTGGACAGGCAACTATGGCTACACCTTC	NA	TRBV2	TRBJ1-2	TRBD1
CASSSPGQGAVGYTF	TGCGCCAGCAGCTCCCCGGGACAGGGGGCGGTTGGCTACACCTTC	NA	TRBV5-1	TRBJ1-2	TRBD1
CASSEPPSRGYGNTIYF	TGTGCCAGCAGTGAACCCCCGAGTCGGGGGTATGGAAACACCATATATTTT	NA	TRBV25-1	TRBJ1-3	NA
CASSVPGGLNSPLHF	TGTGCCAGCAGTGTCCCAGGGGGCTTAAATTCACCCCTCCACTTT	NA	TRBV2	TRBJ1-6	TRBD1
CSARGLAGGTDTQYF	TGCAGCGCTCGAGGACTAGCGGGGGGCACAGATACGCAGTATTTT	NA	TRBV29-1	TRBJ2-3	TRBD2
CASSRQGRAGSYTF	TGTGCCAGCAGCCGACAAGGGAGGGCGGGGAGCTACACCTTC	NA	TRBV7-2	TRBJ1-2	NA
CASSQRVGDEQYF	TGTGCCAGCAGCCAACGGGTAGGGGACGAGCAGTACTTC	NA	TRBV4-2	TRBJ2-7	NA
CASSTSGGASYEQYF	TGTGCCAGCAGTACTAGCGGGGGGGCCTCCTACGAGCAGTACTTC	medium-sized	TRBV6-1	TRBJ2-7	TRBD2
CASEQVNQPQHF	TGTGCCAGCGAACAGGTCAATCAGCCCCAGCATTTT	NA	TRBV28	TRBJ1-5	NA
CASRETGTYEQYF	TGTGCCAGCAGGGAGACAGGGACCTACGAGCAGTACTTC	NA	TRBV6-1	TRBJ2-7	TRBD1
CASSYVGQPQHF	TGTGCCAGCAGTTACGTGGGTCAGCCCCAGCATTTT	NA	TRBV5-6	TRBJ1-5	NA
CASSIDLVEGTPKGYTF	TGTGCCAGTAGTATAGATCTTGTGGAGGGGACCCCCAAAGGCTACACCTTC	NA	TRBV19	TRBJ1-2	NA
CASSFQFGQGGLDGYTF	TGTGCCAGCAGCTTCCAATTCGGACAGGGGGGTTTGGATGGCTACACCTTC	NA	TRBV7-9	TRBJ1-2	TRBD1
CASSSRVGELFF	TGTGCCAGCAGCAGCAGGGTGGGGGAGCTGTTTTTT	NA	TRBV11-1	TRBJ2-2	NA
CASSQGGSPDTQYF	TGTGCCAGCAGCCAAGGAGGTAGCCCAGATACGCAGTATTTT	NA	TRBV4-2	TRBJ2-3	NA
CASSRSGTRVEQYF	TGTGCCAGCTCGCGTTCCGGGACGCGGGTCGAGCAGTACTTC	NA	TRBV18	TRBJ2-7	NA
CASSLDPTRTGSEETQYF	TGTGCCAGCAGCTTAGATCCTACCCGGACAGGGAGTGAAGAGACCCAGTACTTC	once	TRBV11-2	TRBJ2-5	TRBD1
CASSFGTGPYEQYF	TGTGCCAGCAGCTTTGGGACAGGACCCTACGAGCAGTACTTC	NA	TRBV7-2	TRBJ2-7	TRBD1
CASRPGQRGHNEQFF	TGTGCCAGTCGTCCCGGGCAACGAGGCCACAATGAGCAGTTCTTC	NA	TRBV27	TRBJ2-1	NA
CASSIGTATNEKLFF	TGTGCCAGCAGCATAGGGACCGCAACTAATGAAAAACTGTTTTTT	NA	TRBV7-6	TRBJ1-4	NA
CASLSGEGFYEQYF	TGTGCCAGCCTCTCTGGAGAGGGATTCTACGAGCAGTACTTC	NA	TRBV6-1	TRBJ2-7	NA
CATSRGTDISYEQYF	TGTGCCACCAGCAGAGGGACGGATATCTCCTACGAGCAGTACTTC	NA	TRBV15	TRBJ2-7	NA
CASSLLGTSGRTNTDTQYF	TGCGCCAGCAGCTTACTAGGGACTAGCGGGAGGACCAACACAGATACGCAGTATTTT	NA	TRBV5-1	TRBJ2-3	TRBD2
CASSQGGKGGRETQYF	TGCGCCAGCAGCCAAGGGGGGAAGGGGGGCAGGGAGACCCAGTACTTC	NA	TRBV4-1	TRBJ2-5	NA
CASSEALLFGTTTDTQYF	TGTGCCAGCAGTGAAGCCCTTCTCTTTGGGACAACCACAGATACGCAGTATTTT	NA	TRBV2	TRBJ2-3	NA
CASSLGGSSYNSPLHF	TGCGCCAGCAGCTTGGGGGGGAGCTCCTATAATTCACCCCTCCACTTT	NA	TRBV5-1	TRBJ1-6	NA
CAWSVMSGSSYNEQFF	TGTGCCTGGAGTGTGATGAGCGGGAGCAGTTACAATGAGCAGTTCTTC	NA	TRBV30	TRBJ2-1	TRBD2
CASSELAGGFDEQFF	TGTGCCAGCAGCGAACTAGCGGGAGGGTTTGATGAGCAGTTCTTC	NA	TRBV5-4	TRBJ2-1	TRBD2
CASSQGVNYGYTF	TGTGCCAGCAGCCAGGGGGTCAACTATGGCTACACCTTC	NA	TRBV7-2	TRBJ1-2	TRBD1
CASSPRGNTIYF	TGTGCCAGCAGCCCTCGGGGAAACACCATATATTTT	NA	TRBV9	TRBJ1-3	NA
CASSQGGRTQLFF	TGCGCCAGCAGCCAAGGAGGCAGGACCCAACTGTTTTTT	NA	TRBV4-1	TRBJ1-4	NA
CASSAAGLSYNEQFF	TGTGCCAGCAGTGCGGCGGGGCTATCCTACAATGAGCAGTTCTTC	NA	TRBV2	TRBJ2-1	NA
CASMTRWSGVNNEQFF	TGTGCCAGCATGACGCGGTGGAGCGGGGTAAACAATGAGCAGTTCTTC	NA	TRBV27	TRBJ2-1	TRBD2
CASRMNRETEAFF	TGTGCCAGCCGGATGAACAGGGAAACTGAAGCTTTCTTT	NA	TRBV19	TRBJ1-1	NA
CASSLRGPSSYNSPLHF	TGTGCCAGCAGCCTCAGGGGGCCGAGCTCCTATAATTCACCCCTCCACTTT	once	TRBV5-5	TRBJ1-6	TRBD1
CASSLGLRQGSADTQYF	TGTGCCAGCAGCTTAGGCCTCAGACAGGGCTCGGCAGATACGCAGTATTTT	NA	TRBV11-2	TRBJ2-3	TRBD1
CASSRSQGEYNEQFF	TGTGCCAGCAGCCGTTCGCAGGGGGAATACAATGAGCAGTTCTTC	NA	TRBV5-6	TRBJ2-1	TRBD1
CASSEGTATNEKLFF	TGCGCCAGCAGTGAGGGGACAGCAACTAATGAAAAACTGTTTTTT	NA	TRBV10-1	TRBJ1-4	TRBD1
CASLIPPNEQFF	TGTGCCAGCTTAATCCCCCCCAATGAGCAGTTCTTC	NA	TRBV11-2	TRBJ2-1	NA
CASSPGGEGTEAFF	TGTGCCAGCAGCCCGGGGGGAGAAGGCACTGAAGCTTTCTTT	NA	TRBV7-6	TRBJ1-1	NA
CASSSPGGKTNYGYTF	TGTGCCAGTAGTAGCCCCGGGGGCAAAACCAACTATGGCTACACCTTC	NA	TRBV19	TRBJ1-2	NA
CASSRASGTGGNTIYF	TGTGCCAGCAGTCGGGCCTCCGGGACAGGAGGAAACACCATATATTTT	NA	TRBV27	TRBJ1-3	TRBD1
CASSTRGSKEFGEQFF	TGTGCCAGTAGTACTCGCGGGAGTAAGGAGTTTGGTGAGCAGTTCTTC	NA	TRBV19	TRBJ2-1	TRBD2
CASSPGTDYEQYF	TGTGCCAGCAGTCCAGGGACGGACTACGAGCAGTACTTC	NA	TRBV27	TRBJ2-7	NA